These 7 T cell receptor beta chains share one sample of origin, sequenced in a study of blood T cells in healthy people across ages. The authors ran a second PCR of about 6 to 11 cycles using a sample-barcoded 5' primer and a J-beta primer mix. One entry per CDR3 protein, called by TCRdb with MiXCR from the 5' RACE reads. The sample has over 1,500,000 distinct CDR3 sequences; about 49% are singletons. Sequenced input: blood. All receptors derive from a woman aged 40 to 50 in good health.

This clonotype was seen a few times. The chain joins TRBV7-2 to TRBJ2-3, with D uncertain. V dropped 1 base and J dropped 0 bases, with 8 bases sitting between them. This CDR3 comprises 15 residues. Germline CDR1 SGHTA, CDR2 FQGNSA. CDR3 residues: CASSLEPASTDTQYF. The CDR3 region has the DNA TGTGCCAGCAGCTTAGAACCAGCTAGCACAGATACGCAGTATTTT.

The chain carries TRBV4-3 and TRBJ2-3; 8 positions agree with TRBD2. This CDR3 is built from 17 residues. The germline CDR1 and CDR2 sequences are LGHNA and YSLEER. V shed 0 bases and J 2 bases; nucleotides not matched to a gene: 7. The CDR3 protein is CASSQDPGAGATDTQYF. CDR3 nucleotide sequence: TGCGCCAGCAGCCAAGATCCGGGAGCGGGAGCCACAGATACGCAGTATTTT.

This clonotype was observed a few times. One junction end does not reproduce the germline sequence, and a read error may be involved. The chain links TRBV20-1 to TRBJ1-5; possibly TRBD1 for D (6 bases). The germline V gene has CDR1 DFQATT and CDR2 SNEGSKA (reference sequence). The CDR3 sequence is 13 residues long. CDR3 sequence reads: CSALDRLYQPQHF. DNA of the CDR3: TGCAGTGCCTTAGACAGGCTCTATCAACCCCAGCATTTT.

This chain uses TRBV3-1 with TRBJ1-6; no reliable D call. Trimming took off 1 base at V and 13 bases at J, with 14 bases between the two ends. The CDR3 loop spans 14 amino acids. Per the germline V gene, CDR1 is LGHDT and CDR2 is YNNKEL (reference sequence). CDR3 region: CASSQVMGRSPLHF. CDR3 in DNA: TGTGCCAGCAGCCAAGTGATGGGCAGATCGCCCCTCCACTTT.

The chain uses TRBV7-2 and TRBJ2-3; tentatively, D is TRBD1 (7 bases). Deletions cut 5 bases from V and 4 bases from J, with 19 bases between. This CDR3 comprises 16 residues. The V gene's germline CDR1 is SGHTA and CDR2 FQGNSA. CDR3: CASSTDRDSGADTQYF. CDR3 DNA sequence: TGTGCCAGCAGCACCGACAGGGATTCGGGGGCAGATACGCAGTATTTT.

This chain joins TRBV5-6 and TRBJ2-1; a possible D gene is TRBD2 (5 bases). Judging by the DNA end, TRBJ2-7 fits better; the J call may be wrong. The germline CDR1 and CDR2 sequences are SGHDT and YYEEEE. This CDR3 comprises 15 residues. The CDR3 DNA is TGTGCCAGCAGCTATCAGCGGAGCTCCTACAATGAGCAGTACTTC. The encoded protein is CASSYQRSSYNEQYF.

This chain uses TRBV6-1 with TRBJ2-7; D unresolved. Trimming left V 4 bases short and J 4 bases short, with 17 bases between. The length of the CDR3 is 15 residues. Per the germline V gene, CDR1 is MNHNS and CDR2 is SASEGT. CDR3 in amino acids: CASSVADSAGYEQYF. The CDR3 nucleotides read TGTGCCAGCAGTGTCGCCGATTCGGCTGGATACGAGCAGTACTTC.